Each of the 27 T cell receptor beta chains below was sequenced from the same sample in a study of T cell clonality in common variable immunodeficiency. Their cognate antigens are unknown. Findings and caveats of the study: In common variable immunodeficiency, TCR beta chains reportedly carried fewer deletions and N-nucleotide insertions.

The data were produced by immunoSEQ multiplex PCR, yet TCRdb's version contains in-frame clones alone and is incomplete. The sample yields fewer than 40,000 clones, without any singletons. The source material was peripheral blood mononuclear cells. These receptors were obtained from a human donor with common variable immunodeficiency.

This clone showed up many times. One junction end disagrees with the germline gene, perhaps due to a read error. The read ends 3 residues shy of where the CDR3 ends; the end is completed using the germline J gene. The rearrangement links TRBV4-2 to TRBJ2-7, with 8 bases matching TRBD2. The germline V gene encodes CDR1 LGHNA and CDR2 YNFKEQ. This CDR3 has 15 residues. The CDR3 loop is CASSQDLSAGGEQYF. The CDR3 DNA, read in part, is TGCGCCAGCAGCCAAGATCTGAGTGCGGGGGGCGAG.

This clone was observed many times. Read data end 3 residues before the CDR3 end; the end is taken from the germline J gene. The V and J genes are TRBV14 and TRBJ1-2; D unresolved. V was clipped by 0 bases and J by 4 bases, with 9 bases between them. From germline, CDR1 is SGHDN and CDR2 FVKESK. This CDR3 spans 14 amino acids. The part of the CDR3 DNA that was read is TGTGCCAGCAGCCAAGATGCGTCAGGCTATGGC. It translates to CASSQDASGYG. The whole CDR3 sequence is CASSQDASGYGYTF.

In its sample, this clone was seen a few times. The CDR3 region is CSVKQGADEQFF. CDR3 DNA, as far as it was read: TGCAGTGTAAAGCAGGGGGCAGATGAG. V gene TRBV20-1 combines with J gene TRBJ2-1; 8 positions agree with TRBD1. The read gets to within 3 residues of the CDR3 end, and the germline J gene fills in the rest. Trimming cost V 7 bases and J 8 bases; bases outside gene matches: 7. The germline gives CDR1 DFQATT, CDR2 SNEGSKA (reference sequence). This CDR3 is built from 12 residues.

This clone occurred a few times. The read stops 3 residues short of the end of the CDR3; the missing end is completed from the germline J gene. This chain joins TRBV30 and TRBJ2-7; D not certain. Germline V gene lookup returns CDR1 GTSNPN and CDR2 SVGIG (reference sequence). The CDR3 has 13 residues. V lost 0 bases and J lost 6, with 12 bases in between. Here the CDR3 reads CAWSVLGQGEQYF. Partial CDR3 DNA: TGTGCCTGGAGTGTACTTGGGCAAGGCGAG.

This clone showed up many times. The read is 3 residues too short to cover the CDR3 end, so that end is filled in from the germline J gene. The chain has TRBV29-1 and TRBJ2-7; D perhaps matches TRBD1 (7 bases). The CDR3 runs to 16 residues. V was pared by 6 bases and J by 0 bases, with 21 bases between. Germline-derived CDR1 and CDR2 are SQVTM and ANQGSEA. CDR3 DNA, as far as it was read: TGCAGCGTGCGGGACAGCGAACCTCGAAGCTCCTACGAG. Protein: CSVRDSEPRSSYE. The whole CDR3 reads CSVRDSEPRSSYEQYF.

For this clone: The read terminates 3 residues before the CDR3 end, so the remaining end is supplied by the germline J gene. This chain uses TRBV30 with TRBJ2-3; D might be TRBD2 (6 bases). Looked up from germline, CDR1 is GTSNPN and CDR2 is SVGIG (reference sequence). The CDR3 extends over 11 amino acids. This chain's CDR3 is CAWSGGGTQYF. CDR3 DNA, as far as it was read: TGTGCCTGGAGTGGTGGGGGGACG.

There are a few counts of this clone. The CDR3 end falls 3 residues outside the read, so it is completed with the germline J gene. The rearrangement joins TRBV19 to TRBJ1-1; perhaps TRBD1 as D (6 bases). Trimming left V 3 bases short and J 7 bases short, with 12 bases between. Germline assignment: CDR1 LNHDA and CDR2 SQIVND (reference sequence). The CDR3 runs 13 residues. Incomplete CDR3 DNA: TGTGCCAGTAGTATGCGGCAGGACAGTGAA. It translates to CASSMRQDSE. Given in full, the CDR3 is CASSMRQDSEAFF.

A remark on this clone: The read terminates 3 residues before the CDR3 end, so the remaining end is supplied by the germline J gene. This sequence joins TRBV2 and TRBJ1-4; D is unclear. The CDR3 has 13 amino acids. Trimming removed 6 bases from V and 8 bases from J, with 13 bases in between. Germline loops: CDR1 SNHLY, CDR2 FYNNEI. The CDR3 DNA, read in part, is TGTGCCAGCAGGGAAACGGGTCAGGAAAAA. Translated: CASRETGQEK. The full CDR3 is CASRETGQEKLFF.

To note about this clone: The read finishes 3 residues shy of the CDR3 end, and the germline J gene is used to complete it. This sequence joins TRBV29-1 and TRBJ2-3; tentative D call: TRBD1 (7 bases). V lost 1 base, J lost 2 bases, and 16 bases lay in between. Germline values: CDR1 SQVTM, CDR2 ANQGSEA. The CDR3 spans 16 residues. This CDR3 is CSVEGGQGEATDTQYF. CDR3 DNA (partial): TGCAGCGTTGAAGGGGGGCAGGGGGAGGCCACAGATACG.

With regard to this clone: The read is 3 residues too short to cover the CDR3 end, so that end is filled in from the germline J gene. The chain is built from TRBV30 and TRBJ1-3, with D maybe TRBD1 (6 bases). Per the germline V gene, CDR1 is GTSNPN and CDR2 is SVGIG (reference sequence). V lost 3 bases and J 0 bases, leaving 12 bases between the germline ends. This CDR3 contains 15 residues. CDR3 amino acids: CAWSEGVLSGNTIYF. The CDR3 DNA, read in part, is TGTGCCTGGAGCGAGGGGGTTCTCTCTGGAAACACC.

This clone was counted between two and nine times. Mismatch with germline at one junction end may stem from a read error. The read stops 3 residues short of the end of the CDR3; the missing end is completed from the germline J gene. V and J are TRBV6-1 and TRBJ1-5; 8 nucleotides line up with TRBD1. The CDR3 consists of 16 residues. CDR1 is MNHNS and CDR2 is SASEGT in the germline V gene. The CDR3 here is CASREGDRRFNQPQHF. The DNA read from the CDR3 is TGTGCCAGCAGGGAAGGGGACAGGCGCTTTAATCAGCCC.

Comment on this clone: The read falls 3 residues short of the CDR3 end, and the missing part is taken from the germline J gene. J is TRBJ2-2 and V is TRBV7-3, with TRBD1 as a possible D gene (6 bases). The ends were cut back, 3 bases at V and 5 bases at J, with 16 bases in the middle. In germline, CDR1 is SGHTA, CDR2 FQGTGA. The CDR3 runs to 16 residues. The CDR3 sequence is CASSFGQTDPTGELFF. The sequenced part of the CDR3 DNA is TGTGCCAGCAGCTTTGGACAGACAGACCCTACCGGGGAG. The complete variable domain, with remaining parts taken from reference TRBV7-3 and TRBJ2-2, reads GAGVSQTPSNKVTEKGKYVELRCDPISGHTALYWYRQSLGQGPEFLIYFQGTGAADDSGLPNDRFFAVRPEGSVSTLKIQRTERGDSAVYLCASSFGQTDPTGELFFGEGSRLTVL.

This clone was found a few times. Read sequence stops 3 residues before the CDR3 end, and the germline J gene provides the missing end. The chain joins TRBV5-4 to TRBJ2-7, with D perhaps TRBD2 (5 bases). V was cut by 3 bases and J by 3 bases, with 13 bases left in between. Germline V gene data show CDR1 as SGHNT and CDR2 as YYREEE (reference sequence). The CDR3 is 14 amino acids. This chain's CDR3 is CASSSDPGNYEQYF. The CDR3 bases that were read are TGTGCCAGCAGCTCCGACCCGGGGAACTACGAG.

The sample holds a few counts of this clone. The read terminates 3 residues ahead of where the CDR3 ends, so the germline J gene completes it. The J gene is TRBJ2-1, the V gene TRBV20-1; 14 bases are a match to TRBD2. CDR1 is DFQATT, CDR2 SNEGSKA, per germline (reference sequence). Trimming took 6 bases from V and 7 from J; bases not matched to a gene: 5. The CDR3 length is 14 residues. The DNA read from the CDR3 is TGCAGTGCCCTGACTAGCGGGGGGGCGAATGAG. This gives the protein CSALTSGGANE. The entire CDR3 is CSALTSGGANEQFF.

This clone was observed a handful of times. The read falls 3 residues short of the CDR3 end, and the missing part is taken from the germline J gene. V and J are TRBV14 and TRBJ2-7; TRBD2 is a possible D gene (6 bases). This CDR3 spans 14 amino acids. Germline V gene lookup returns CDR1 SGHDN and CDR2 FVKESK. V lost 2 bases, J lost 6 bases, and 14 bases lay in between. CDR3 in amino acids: CASSQPGTFFEQYF. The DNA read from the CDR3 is TGTGCCAGCAGCCAACCCGGGACTTTCTTCGAG.

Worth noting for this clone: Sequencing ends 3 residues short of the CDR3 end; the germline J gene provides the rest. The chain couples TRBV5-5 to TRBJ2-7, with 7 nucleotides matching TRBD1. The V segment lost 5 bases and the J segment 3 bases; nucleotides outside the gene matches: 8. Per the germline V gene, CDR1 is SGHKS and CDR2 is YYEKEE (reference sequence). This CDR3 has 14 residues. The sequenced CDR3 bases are TGTGCCAGCAGACACTCCCAGGGGGACTACGAG. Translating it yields CASRHSQGDYE. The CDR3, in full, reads CASRHSQGDYEQYF.

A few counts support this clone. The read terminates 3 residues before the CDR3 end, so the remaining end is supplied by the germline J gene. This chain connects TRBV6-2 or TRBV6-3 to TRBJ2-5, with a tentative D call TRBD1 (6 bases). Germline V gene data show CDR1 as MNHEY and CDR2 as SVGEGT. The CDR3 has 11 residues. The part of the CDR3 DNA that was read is TGTGCCAGCAGTCCAGGGGTTACC. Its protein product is CASSPGVT. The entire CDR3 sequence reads CASSPGVTQYF.

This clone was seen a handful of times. The sequenced CDR3 bases are TGTGCCAGTAGTTCCCCCGTGGATACG. Translating it yields CASSSPVDT. The whole CDR3 protein is CASSSPVDTQYF. The chain carries TRBV19 and TRBJ2-3, with unresolved D. The CDR3 end falls 3 residues outside the read, so it is completed with the germline J gene. This CDR3 has 12 residues. Germline lookup yields CDR1 LNHDA and CDR2 SQIVND (reference sequence). The ends were cut back, 5 bases at V and 6 bases at J, with 9 bases in the middle.

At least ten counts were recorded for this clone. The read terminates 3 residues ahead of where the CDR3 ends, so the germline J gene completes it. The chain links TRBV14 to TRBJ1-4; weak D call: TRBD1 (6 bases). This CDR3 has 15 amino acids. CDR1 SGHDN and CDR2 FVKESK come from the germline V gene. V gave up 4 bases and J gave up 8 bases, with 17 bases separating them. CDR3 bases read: TGTGCCAGCAGCCGAAACAGGGCTGTGGGGGAAAAA. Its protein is CASSRNRAVGEK. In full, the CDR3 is CASSRNRAVGEKLFF.

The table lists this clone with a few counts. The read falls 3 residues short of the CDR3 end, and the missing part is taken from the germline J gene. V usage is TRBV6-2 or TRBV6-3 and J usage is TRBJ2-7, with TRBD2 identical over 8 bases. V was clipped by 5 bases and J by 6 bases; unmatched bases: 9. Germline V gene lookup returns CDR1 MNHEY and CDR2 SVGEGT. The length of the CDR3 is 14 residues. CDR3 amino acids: CASSNTGGRGEQYF. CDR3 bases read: TGTGCCAGCAGTAACACGGGGGGGCGTGGCGAG.

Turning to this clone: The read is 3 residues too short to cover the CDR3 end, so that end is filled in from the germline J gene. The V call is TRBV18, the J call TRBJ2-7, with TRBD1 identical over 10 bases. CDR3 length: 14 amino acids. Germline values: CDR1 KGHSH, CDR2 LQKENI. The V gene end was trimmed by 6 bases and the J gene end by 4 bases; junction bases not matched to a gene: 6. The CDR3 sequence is CASSRRQGAYEQYF. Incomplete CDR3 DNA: TGTGCCAGCTCCCGCCGACAGGGGGCTTACGAG.

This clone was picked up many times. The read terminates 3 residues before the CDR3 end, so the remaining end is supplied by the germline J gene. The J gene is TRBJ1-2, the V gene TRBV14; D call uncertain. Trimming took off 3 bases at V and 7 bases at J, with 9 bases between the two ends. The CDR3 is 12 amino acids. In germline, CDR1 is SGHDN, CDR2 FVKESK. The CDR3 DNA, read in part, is TGTGCCAGCAGCCAGGCGAGGGTTGGC. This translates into CASSQARVG. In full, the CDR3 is CASSQARVGYTF.

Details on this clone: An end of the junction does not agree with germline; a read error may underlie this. This chain's CDR3 is CSSSTGDEQYF. The CDR3 DNA, read in part, is TGTTCCAGCAGTACAGGGGACGAG. The V gene is TRBV7-9, the J gene TRBJ2-7; TRBD1 matches at 7 bases. The sequence runs out 3 residues before the end of the CDR3; the remainder is reconstructed from the germline J gene. The CDR3 extends over 11 amino acids. CDR1 SEHNR and CDR2 FQNEAQ come from the germline V gene (reference sequence).

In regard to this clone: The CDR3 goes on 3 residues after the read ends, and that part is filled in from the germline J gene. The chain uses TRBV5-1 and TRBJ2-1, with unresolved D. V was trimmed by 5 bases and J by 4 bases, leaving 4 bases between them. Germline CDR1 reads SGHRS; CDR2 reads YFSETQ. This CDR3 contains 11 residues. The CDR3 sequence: CASSMYNEQFF. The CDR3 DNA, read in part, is TGCGCCAGCAGTATGTACAATGAG. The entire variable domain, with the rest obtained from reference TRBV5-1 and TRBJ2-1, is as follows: KAGVTQTPRYLIKTRGQQVTLSCSPISGHRSVSWYQQTPGQGLQFLFEYFSETQRNKGNFPGRFSGRQFSNSRSEMNVSTLELGDSALYLCASSMYNEQFFGPGTRLTVL.

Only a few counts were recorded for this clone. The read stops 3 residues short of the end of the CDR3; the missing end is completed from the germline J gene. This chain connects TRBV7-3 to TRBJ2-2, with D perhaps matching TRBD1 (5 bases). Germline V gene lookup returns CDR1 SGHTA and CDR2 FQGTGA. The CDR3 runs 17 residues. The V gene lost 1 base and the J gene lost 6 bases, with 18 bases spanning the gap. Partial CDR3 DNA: TGTGCCAGCAGCTTAAATCGTGGGCAGGGTCGGGCCGGGGAG. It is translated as CASSLNRGQGRAGE. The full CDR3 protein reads CASSLNRGQGRAGELFF.

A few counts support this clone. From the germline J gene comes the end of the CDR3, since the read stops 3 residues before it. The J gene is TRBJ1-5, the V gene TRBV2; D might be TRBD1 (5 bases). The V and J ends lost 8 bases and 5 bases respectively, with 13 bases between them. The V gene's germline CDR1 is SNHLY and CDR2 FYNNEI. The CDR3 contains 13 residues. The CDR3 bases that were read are TGTGCCAGCGTCGGGGGGGAGTATCAGCCC. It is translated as CASVGGEYQP. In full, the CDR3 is CASVGGEYQPQHF. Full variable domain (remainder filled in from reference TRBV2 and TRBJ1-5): EPEVTQTPSHQVTQMGQEVILRCVPISNHLYFYWYRQILGQKVEFLVSFYNNEISEKSEIFDDQFSVERPDGSNFTLKIRSTKLEDSAMYFCASVGGEYQPQHFGDGTRLSIL.

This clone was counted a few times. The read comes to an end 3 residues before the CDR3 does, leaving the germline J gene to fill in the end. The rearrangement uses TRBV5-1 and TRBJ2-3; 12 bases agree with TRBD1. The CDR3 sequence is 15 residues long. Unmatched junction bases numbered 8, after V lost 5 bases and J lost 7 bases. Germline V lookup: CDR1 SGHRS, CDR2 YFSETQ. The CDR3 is CASRAGTGGSNTQYF. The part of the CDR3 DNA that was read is TGCGCCAGCAGGGCCGGGACAGGGGGCTCGAATACG.